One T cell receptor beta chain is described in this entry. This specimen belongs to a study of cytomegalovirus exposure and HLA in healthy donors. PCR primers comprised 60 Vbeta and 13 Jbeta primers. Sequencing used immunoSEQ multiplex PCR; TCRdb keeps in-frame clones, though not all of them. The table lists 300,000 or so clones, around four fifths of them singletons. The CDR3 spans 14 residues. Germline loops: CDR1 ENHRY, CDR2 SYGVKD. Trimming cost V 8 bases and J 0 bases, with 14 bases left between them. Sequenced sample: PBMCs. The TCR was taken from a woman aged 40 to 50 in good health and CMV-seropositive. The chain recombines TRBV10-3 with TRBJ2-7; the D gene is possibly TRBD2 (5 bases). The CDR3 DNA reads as TGTGCCATCGGGGAAGCGGTCAGCTCCTACGAGCAGTACTTC. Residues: CAIGEAVSSYEQYF.